What follows are 6 T cell receptor beta chains derived from one specimen sequenced in a study of shared clonotypes between healthy human individuals. Sequenced by immunoSEQ multiplex PCR; TCRdb stores in-frame clones only, minus some. This table has around 690,000 clones, about nine tenths appearing once. Specimen: memory CD8+ T cells from PBMCs. Subset specified: CD45RO+ cells pooled with CCR7-negative TemRA cells. These receptors came from a man between 18 and 29 years old in good health. Some clones in this sample may be carry-over from other donors' samples.

The rearrangement links TRBV9 to TRBJ2-3, with 12 bases that match TRBD2. Trimming took 4 bases from V and 2 from J; bases not matched to a gene: 2. Germline V lookup: CDR1 SGDLS, CDR2 YYNGEE. This CDR3 is built from 15 residues. In nucleotides, the CDR3 is TGTGCCAGCAGCCCTAGCGGGAGGGCCACAGATACGCAGTATTTT. It translates to CASSPSGRATDTQYF.

The chain links TRBV4-2 to TRBJ2-3; no definite D call. The V gene lost 1 base and the J gene lost 2 bases, with 19 bases spanning the gap. Germline V gene data show CDR1 as LGHNA and CDR2 as YNFKEQ. The CDR3 is made up of 18 amino acids. CDR3 sequence reads: CASSQAKNRAQNTDTQYF. The CDR3 nucleotides are TGTGCCAGCAGCCAAGCCAAAAACCGGGCCCAAAACACAGATACGCAGTATTTT.

V usage is TRBV7-8 and J usage is TRBJ1-5; possible D gene TRBD1, 5 bases. The CDR3 is 12 residues long. Germline V gene data show CDR1 as SGHVS and CDR2 as FQNEAQ. Trimming removed 4 bases at V and 7 bases at J, with 8 bases between. The CDR3 loop is CASSSGQQPQHF. As DNA, the CDR3 is TGTGCCAGCAGCTCGGGGCAGCAGCCCCAGCATTTT. Using reference TRBV7-8 and TRBJ1-5 for the parts outside the CDR3, the full variable domain is GAGVSQSPRYKVAKRGQDVALRCDPISGHVSLFWYQQALGQGPEFLTYFQNEAQLDKSGLPSDRFFAERPEGSVSTLKIQRTQQEDSAVYLCASSSGQQPQHFGDGTRLSIL.

The rearrangement uses TRBV5-8 and TRBJ2-7, with unresolved D. Germline CDR1 reads SGHTS; CDR2 reads YDEGEE. V gave up 6 bases and J gave up 0 bases, with 13 bases separating them. This CDR3 is built from 14 residues. CDR3 residues: CASNLMSSSYEQYF. The CDR3 DNA is TGTGCCAGCAATTTAATGAGCAGCTCCTACGAGCAGTACTTC.

The V and J genes are TRBV5-8 and TRBJ2-7, with TRBD2 as a possible D gene (7 bases). The CDR3 contains 15 residues. Looked up from germline, CDR1 is SGHTS and CDR2 is YDEGEE. The V and J ends lost 1 base and 0 bases respectively, with 11 bases between them. CDR3: CASSLRGGVSYEQYF. Here the CDR3 DNA reads TGTGCCAGCAGCTTGAGGGGGGGAGTCTCCTACGAGCAGTACTTC.

The chain uses TRBV13 and TRBJ2-5; TRBD1 is a possible D gene (6 bases). This CDR3 region has 13 residues. The V gene's germline CDR1 is PRHDT and CDR2 FYEKMQ (reference sequence). The V end was cut by 5 bases, the J end by 4 bases, with 11 bases between. CDR3 nucleotides: TGTGCCAGCAGCGGGGGCGCGGGAGAGACCCAGTACTTC. It encodes CASSGGAGETQYF.